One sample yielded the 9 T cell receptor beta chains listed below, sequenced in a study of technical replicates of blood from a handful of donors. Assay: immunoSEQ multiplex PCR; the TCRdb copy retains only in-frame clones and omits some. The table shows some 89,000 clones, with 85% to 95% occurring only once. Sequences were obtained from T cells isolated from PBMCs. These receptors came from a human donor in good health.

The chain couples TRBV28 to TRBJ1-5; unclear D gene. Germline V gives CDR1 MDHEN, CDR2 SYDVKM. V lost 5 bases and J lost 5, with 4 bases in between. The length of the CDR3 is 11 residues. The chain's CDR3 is CASSLDQPQHF. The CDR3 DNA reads TGTGCCAGCAGTCTTGATCAGCCCCAGCATTTT.

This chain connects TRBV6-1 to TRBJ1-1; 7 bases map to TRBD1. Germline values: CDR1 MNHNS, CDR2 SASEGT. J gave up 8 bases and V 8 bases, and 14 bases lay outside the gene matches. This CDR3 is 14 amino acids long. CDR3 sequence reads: CASAGLTGRFEAFF. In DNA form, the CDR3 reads TGTGCCAGCGCGGGCTTGACAGGGAGGTTCGAAGCTTTCTTT.

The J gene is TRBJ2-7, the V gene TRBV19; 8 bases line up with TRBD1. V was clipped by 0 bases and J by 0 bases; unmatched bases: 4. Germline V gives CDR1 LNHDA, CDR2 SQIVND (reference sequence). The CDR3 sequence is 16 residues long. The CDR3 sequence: CASSIDLQGASYEQYF. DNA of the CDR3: TGTGCCAGTAGTATAGATTTGCAGGGGGCCTCCTACGAGCAGTACTTC.

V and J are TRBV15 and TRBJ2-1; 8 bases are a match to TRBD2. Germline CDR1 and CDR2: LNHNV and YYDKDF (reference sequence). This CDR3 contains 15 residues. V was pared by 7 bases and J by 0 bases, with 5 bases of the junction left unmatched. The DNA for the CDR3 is TGTGCCACCAACGGGAGGGCCAGCTCCTACAATGAGCAGTTCTTC. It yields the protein CATNGRASSYNEQFF.

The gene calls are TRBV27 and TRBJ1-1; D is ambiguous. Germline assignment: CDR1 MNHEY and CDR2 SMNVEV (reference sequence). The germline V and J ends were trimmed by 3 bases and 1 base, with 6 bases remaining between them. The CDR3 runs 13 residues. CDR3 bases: TGTGCCAGCAGTTTTTTAGAGAACACTGAAGCTTTCTTT. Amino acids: CASSFLENTEAFF.

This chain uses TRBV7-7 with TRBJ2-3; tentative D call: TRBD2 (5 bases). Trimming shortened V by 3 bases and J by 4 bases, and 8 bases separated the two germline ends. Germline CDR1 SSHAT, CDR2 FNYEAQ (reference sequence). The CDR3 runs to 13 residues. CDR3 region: CASSFSVADTQYF. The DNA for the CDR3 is TGTGCCAGCAGCTTTAGCGTAGCAGATACGCAGTATTTT.

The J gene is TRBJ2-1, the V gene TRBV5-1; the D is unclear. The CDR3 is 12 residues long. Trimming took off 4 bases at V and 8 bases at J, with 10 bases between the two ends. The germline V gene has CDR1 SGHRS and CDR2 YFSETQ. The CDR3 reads CASSQISDEQFF. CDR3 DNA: TGCGCCAGCAGCCAAATAAGCGATGAGCAGTTCTTC.

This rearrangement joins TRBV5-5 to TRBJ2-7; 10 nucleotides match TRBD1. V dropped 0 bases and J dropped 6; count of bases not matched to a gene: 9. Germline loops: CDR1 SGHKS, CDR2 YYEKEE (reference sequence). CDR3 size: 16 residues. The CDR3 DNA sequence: TGTGCCAGCAGCTTGGCCTGGGACAGGGGCCTTGGCGAGCAGTACTTC. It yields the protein CASSLAWDRGLGEQYF.

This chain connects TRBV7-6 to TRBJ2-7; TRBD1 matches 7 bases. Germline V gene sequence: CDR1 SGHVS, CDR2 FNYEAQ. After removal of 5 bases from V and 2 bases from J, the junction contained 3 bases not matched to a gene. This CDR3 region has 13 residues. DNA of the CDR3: TGTGCCAGCAGCCCAGGGGGTCCCTACGAGCAGTACTTC. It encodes CASSPGGPYEQYF.